Presented here are 29 T cell receptor beta chains from one specimen sequenced in a study of T cells after posttransplantation cyclophosphamide. Profiling relied on immunoSEQ multiplex PCR, and the TCRdb table lists in-frame clones only, not all of them. The data show tens of thousands of clones, around nine tenths seen once. Sequences were obtained from PBMCs. The source is a middle-aged woman with a blood cancer, CMV-positive, and with a related stem cell donor.

The gene calls are TRBV7-8 and TRBJ2-7; D not resolved. This CDR3 region has 13 residues. V lost 4 bases and J 5 bases, leaving 12 bases between the germline ends. Germline CDR1 reads SGHVS; CDR2 reads FQNEAQ. The CDR3 here is CASSWPGVDEQYF. For the CDR3, the DNA is TGTGCCAGCAGCTGGCCGGGTGTAGACGAGCAGTACTTC.

The rearrangement uses TRBV5-4 and TRBJ2-5; TRBD1 agrees at 7 bases. V shed 4 bases, J shed 2 bases, and the junction held 2 bases outside the gene matches. This CDR3 is built from 13 residues. Germline values: CDR1 SGHNT, CDR2 YYREEE (reference sequence). CDR3 nucleotide sequence: TGTGCCAGCAGCAAGGGACAGCAAGAGACCCAGTACTTC. As protein: CASSKGQQETQYF.

As DNA, the CDR3 is TGTGCCAGCAGCTTGGAGGGGGCCGCTAACTATGGCTACACCTTC. Translation gives CASSLEGAANYGYTF. The rearrangement joins TRBV5-8 to TRBJ1-2, with 7 bases identical to TRBD1. Germline V gene lookup returns CDR1 SGHTS and CDR2 YDEGEE. The CDR3 is 15 residues long. V was clipped by 0 bases and J by 0 bases; unmatched bases: 2.

The rearrangement joins TRBV28 to TRBJ2-3; 12 bases are a match to TRBD1. V gave up 4 bases and J gave up 5 bases; unmatched junction bases: 7. The CDR3 is 16 residues long. Germline assignment: CDR1 MDHEN and CDR2 SYDVKM. The CDR3 region is CASSSPGTGGRDTQYF. CDR3 DNA sequence: TGTGCCAGCAGTTCTCCGGGGACAGGGGGCCGAGATACGCAGTATTTT. Supplemented by reference TRBV28 and TRBJ2-3, the full variable domain reads DVKVTQSSRYLVKRTGEKVFLECVQDMDHENMFWYRQDPGLGLRLIYFSYDVKMKEKGDIPEGYSVSREKKERFSLILESASTNQTSMYLCASSSPGTGGRDTQYFGPGTRLTVL.

This clone appeared a few times. The CDR3 here is CAISDVGQGRNTIYF. CDR3 nucleotides: TGTGCCATCAGTGACGTGGGACAGGGAAGAAACACCATATATTTT. The chain employs TRBV10-3 and TRBJ1-3, with 9 bases fitting TRBD1. Germline CDR1 ENHRY, CDR2 SYGVKD. The CDR3 runs 15 residues. V lost 3 bases and J lost 5; bases outside the gene matches: 5.

A few counts support this clone. The V gene is TRBV6-5, the J gene TRBJ2-7; 10 bases line up with TRBD1. Germline lookup yields CDR1 MNHEY and CDR2 SVGAGI. The CDR3 is 14 amino acids. V was pared by 0 bases and J by 4 bases, with 0 bases of the junction left unmatched. Written as DNA, the CDR3 is TGTGCCAGCAGTTACTCGGACAGGGGGTACGAGCAGTACTTC. Translating it yields CASSYSDRGYEQYF.

The chain carries TRBV19 and TRBJ1-6; TRBD1 agrees at 8 bases. CDR3 length: 20 residues. Germline V gene sequence: CDR1 LNHDA, CDR2 SQIVND (reference sequence). The ends lost 1 base at V and 3 bases at J; junction bases unmatched: 14. The chain's CDR3 is CASSIGFKRTGIGYNSPLHF. Here the CDR3 DNA reads TGTGCCAGTAGTATAGGCTTTAAACGGACAGGGATTGGCTATAATTCACCCCTCCACTTT.

The chain employs TRBV11-2 and TRBJ2-2, with 8 nucleotides matching TRBD2. The CDR3 is 18 amino acids. Germline-derived CDR1 and CDR2 are SGHAT and FQNNGV. V lost 5 bases, J lost 0 bases, and 11 bases stayed unmatched. The CDR3 region has the DNA TGTGCCAGCAGCCCTACGGGGGGGCCAAGGGCGAACACCGGGGAGCTGTTTTTT. This codes for CASSPTGGPRANTGELFF.

V gene TRBV9 combines with J gene TRBJ2-7, with D perhaps matching TRBD1 (6 bases). V was clipped by 3 bases and J by 2 bases, with 18 bases between them. This CDR3 spans 16 amino acids. Germline V lookup: CDR1 SGDLS, CDR2 YYNGEE. The CDR3 loop is CASSARTGTTTYEQYF. The CDR3 coding sequence is TGTGCCAGCAGCGCCCGTACAGGGACCACTACCTACGAGCAGTACTTC.

V is TRBV5-1 and J is TRBJ2-1; tentatively, D is TRBD1 (5 bases). Germline loops: CDR1 SGHRS, CDR2 YFSETQ. V was clipped by 3 bases and J by 3 bases, with 10 bases between them. The CDR3 consists of 14 residues. This CDR3 is CASSSKGFYNEQFF. CDR3 DNA sequence: TGCGCCAGCAGCTCTAAGGGGTTCTACAATGAGCAGTTCTTC.

As concerns this clone: The sample contains more than one DNA sequence encoding this CDR3. The chain employs TRBV7-2 and TRBJ2-1; D remains ambiguous. Germline V CDR1 and CDR2: SGHTA, FQGNSA. This CDR3 contains 13 residues. V was shortened by 1 base and J by 7 bases, with 8 bases between the two germline ends. The CDR3 here is CASSLDPRNEQFF. For the CDR3, the DNA is TGTGCCAGCAGCTTAGACCCCAGGAATGAGCAGTTCTTC.

The gene calls are TRBV28 and TRBJ1-1; no reliable D call. Trimming removed 8 bases at V and 10 bases at J, with 20 bases between. The CDR3 runs 13 residues. CDR1 is MDHEN and CDR2 is SYDVKM in the germline V gene. This CDR3 is CASEELKALGAFF. The CDR3 DNA follows: TGTGCCAGCGAGGAGTTAAAGGCTCTAGGAGCTTTCTTT.

J is TRBJ1-4 and V is TRBV7-9; maybe TRBD1 (6 bases). The length of the CDR3 is 14 residues. The V gene's germline CDR1 is SEHNR and CDR2 FQNEAQ (reference sequence). V lost 5 bases, J lost 10 bases, and 17 bases lay in between. CDR3 in DNA: TGTGCCAGCAGCCTATCCGGACCACAGGGAAAACTGTTTTTT. It codes for CASSLSGPQGKLFF. Variable domain in full (rest from reference TRBV7-9 and TRBJ1-4): DTGVSQNPRHKITKRGQNVTFRCDPISEHNRLYWYRQTLGQGPEFLTYFQNEAQLEKSRLLSDRFSAERPKGSFSTLEIQRTEQGDSAMYLCASSLSGPQGKLFFGSGTQLSVL.

The gene calls are TRBV9 and TRBJ2-5; 8 positions match TRBD2. CDR1 and CDR2 from the germline V gene are SGDLS and YYNGEE. V lost 3 bases to trimming and J lost 2 bases; unmatched junction nucleotides: 3. The CDR3 has 14 amino acids. CDR3: CASSAGGAQETQYF. The DNA for the CDR3 is TGTGCCAGCAGCGCCGGGGGGGCACAAGAGACCCAGTACTTC.

The chain has TRBV11-1 and TRBJ2-7; 7 nucleotides match TRBD1. The trim removed 5 bases at V and 3 bases at J, leaving 4 bases unmatched. Germline CDR1 is SGHAT and CDR2 is FQDESV (reference sequence). The CDR3 covers 13 residues. CDR3 nucleotides: TGTGCCAGCAGCCGAGACAGGGTCTACGAGCAGTACTTC. The encoded protein is CASSRDRVYEQYF.

The rearrangement joins TRBV19 to TRBJ1-5; 8 bases match TRBD1. CDR1 and CDR2 (germline): LNHDA, SQIVND (reference sequence). V dropped 8 bases and J dropped 7; count of bases not matched to a gene: 7. The CDR3 is 13 amino acids. As DNA, the CDR3 is TGTGCCAGTGGGGACAGGCGTTGGCAGCCCCAGCATTTT. It codes for CASGDRRWQPQHF.

This clone has a single count. This rearrangement joins TRBV6-1 to TRBJ2-2; D uncertain. CDR1 MNHNS and CDR2 SASEGT come from the germline V gene. The V gene lost 0 bases and the J gene lost 3 bases, with 2 bases spanning the gap. The CDR3 loop spans 13 amino acids. In DNA form, the CDR3 reads TGTGCCAGCAGTGAAGCCGACACCGGGGAGCTGTTTTTT. It yields the protein CASSEADTGELFF.

The chain employs TRBV5-6 and TRBJ2-1; maybe TRBD2 (5 bases). The V gene lost 4 bases and the J gene lost 3 bases, with 17 bases spanning the gap. Germline V lookup: CDR1 SGHDT, CDR2 YYEEEE. The CDR3 has 16 amino acids. This CDR3 is CASSPRGGSFYNEQFF. The CDR3 DNA reads as TGTGCCAGCAGCCCCCGGGGTGGTAGTTTCTACAATGAGCAGTTCTTC.

The chain combines TRBV4-2 with TRBJ1-2; 7 positions match TRBD1. Trimming took 2 bases from V and 5 from J; bases not matched to a gene: 5. CDR1 is LGHNA, CDR2 YNFKEQ, per germline. This CDR3 has 14 residues. The CDR3 nucleotides are TGTGCCAGCAGCCAACAACAGGGGCCTTATGGCTACACCTTC. This gives the protein CASSQQQGPYGYTF.

The chain employs TRBV28 and TRBJ2-1; 7 bases map to TRBD1. This CDR3 has 13 amino acids. The germline V gene has CDR1 MDHEN and CDR2 SYDVKM. Trimming at V came to 6 bases and at J to 7 bases, leaving 6 bases not matched to a gene. The CDR3 region is CASRPTTGNEQFF. The CDR3 nucleotides are TGTGCCAGCAGACCTACGACAGGGAATGAGCAGTTCTTC.

The CDR3 bases are TGTGCCAGCAGATTGGACAGCTCCTACGAGCAGTACTTC. This codes for CASRLDSSYEQYF. This sequence joins TRBV7-9 and TRBJ2-7; D is perhaps TRBD1 (6 bases). The V and J ends lost 6 bases and 0 bases respectively, with 9 bases between them. Germline CDR1 is SEHNR and CDR2 is FQNEAQ (reference sequence). There are 13 residues in the CDR3.

This clone was counted a single time. The rearrangement uses TRBV5-6 and TRBJ1-2, with TRBD1 matching over 8 bases. The CDR3 contains 14 residues. Germline loops: CDR1 SGHDT, CDR2 YYEEEE. Losses at the gene ends were 0 bases for V and 6 bases for J; bases not matched to a gene: 4. The CDR3 is CASSLGQGIDGYTF. As DNA, the CDR3 is TGTGCCAGCAGCTTGGGACAGGGGATCGATGGCTACACCTTC.

The chain links TRBV2 to TRBJ1-1, with D maybe TRBD1 (5 bases). Germline lookup yields CDR1 SNHLY and CDR2 FYNNEI. V gave up 4 bases and J gave up 3 bases, with 12 bases separating them. The CDR3 totals 14 residues. CDR3 DNA: TGTGCCAGCAGTGGGGGGAGGGAACACACTGAAGCTTTCTTT. It is translated as CASSGGREHTEAFF.

In nucleotides, the CDR3 is TGTGCCAGCATCTCAGGGGGGAGCTCCTACGAGCAGTACTTC. The encoded protein is CASISGGSSYEQYF. V gene TRBV7-2 combines with J gene TRBJ2-7, with D tentatively TRBD1 (7 bases). The V and J ends lost 7 bases and 0 bases respectively, with 13 bases between them. CDR3 length equals 14 residues. CDR1 SGHTA and CDR2 FQGNSA come from the germline V gene.

V and J are TRBV6-1 and TRBJ1-5; 8 bases are shared with TRBD1. The junction had 12 bases not matched to a gene; V was cut back by 1 base and J by 10 bases. CDR3 length: 16 residues. Germline V gene data show CDR1 as MNHNS and CDR2 as SASEGT. CDR3 sequence (DNA): TGTGCCAGCAGTGAAGGGGATCCAGGGGGCCCGTCCCCCCAGCATTTT. Its translation: CASSEGDPGGPSPQHF.

The chain recombines TRBV2 with TRBJ1-5, with 10 bases matching TRBD1. The germline CDR1 and CDR2 sequences are SNHLY and FYNNEI. CDR3 length: 14 residues. Unmatched junction bases numbered 4, after V lost 4 bases and J lost 7 bases. The CDR3 spells CASSAGTGEQPQHF. The CDR3 DNA sequence: TGTGCCAGCAGTGCCGGGACAGGGGAACAGCCCCAGCATTTT.

V is TRBV6-6 and J is TRBJ2-7; 9 nucleotides match TRBD1. The CDR3 runs to 14 residues. V was pared by 5 bases and J by 6 bases, with 8 bases of the junction left unmatched. Germline V gene sequence: CDR1 MNHNY, CDR2 SVGAGI (reference sequence). The CDR3: CASSNRGQGGEQYF. CDR3 coding DNA: TGTGCCAGCAGTAACCGGGGACAGGGAGGCGAGCAGTACTTC.

The chain recombines TRBV9 with TRBJ1-5; TRBD1 agrees at 10 bases. V lost 0 bases to trimming and J lost 4 bases; unmatched junction nucleotides: 1. The CDR3 covers 15 residues. Germline values: CDR1 SGDLS, CDR2 YYNGEE. The CDR3 region is CASSVGTGGNQPQHF. CDR3 bases: TGTGCCAGCAGCGTAGGGACAGGGGGTAATCAGCCCCAGCATTTT.

DNA for the CDR3: TGTGCCAGCAGTATTGACAGGGTTAACCCAAGCTCCTACGAGCAGTACTTC. Amino acids: CASSIDRVNPSSYEQYF. The chain links TRBV2 to TRBJ2-7; 7 positions match TRBD1. The CDR3 is made up of 17 amino acids. After removal of 5 bases from V and 0 bases from J, the junction contained 13 bases not matched to a gene. In germline, CDR1 is SNHLY, CDR2 FYNNEI. Full variable domain (missing parts from reference TRBV2 and TRBJ2-7): EPEVTQTPSHQVTQMGQEVILRCVPISNHLYFYWYRQILGQKVEFLVSFYNNEISEKSEIFDDQFSVERPDGSNFTLKIRSTKLEDSAMYFCASSIDRVNPSSYEQYFGPGTRLTVT.